Shown below are 15 T cell receptor delta chains from a single sample sequenced in a study of gammadelta T cells in human blood (dated by TCRdb to about 2020). The library came from RT-PCR. The reads were generated on an Illumina MiSeq. TCRdb called clones from the public reads with CATT, and repeated DNA sequences were later combined into one row. The sample records around 210 delta-chain clones, roughly 9.8% of which are singletons. The biggest ten clones account for approximately 40% of the sample. The sample consisted of non-Vgamma9Vdelta2 gamma-delta T cells from cord blood. The receptor set was obtained from a newborn.

The V gene lacks a call, and TRDJ1 is the J gene; the table assigns TRDD3, which was not confirmed against the DNA. The CDR3 is made up of 17 amino acids. The CDR3 DNA is TGTGCCGTCAAGGCCCCTTCCCCAACTGGGGGATACGATAAACTCATCTTT. This codes for CAVKAPSPTGGYDKLIF.

Sample share makes this clone hyperexpanded. Other DNA sequences from this sample encode an identical CDR3 as well. The chain is built from TRDV1 and TRDJ1, with TRDD3 as a possible D gene (6 bases). There are 16 residues in the CDR3. The V and J ends lost 5 bases and 4 bases respectively, with 20 bases between them. In germline, CDR1 is TSWWSYY, CDR2 QGS. The DNA of the CDR3 is TGTGCTCTTGGGCCGTATCGGGCTCCGGGATACGATAAACTCATCTTT. This encodes CALGPYRAPGYDKLIF.

To note about this clone: A far bigger clonotype differs at one base, so this is likely a read error. The J gene is TRDJ1, the V gene TRDV1; TRDD3 matches at 9 bases. No J segment appears in TCRdb, so it was assigned here by matching the sequence to germline. Germline trimming cut 5 bases from V and 0 bases from J; bases unmatched to any gene: 19. Germline CDR1 TSWWSYY, CDR2 QGS. The CDR3 length is 20 residues. In DNA, the CDR3 is TGTGCTCTTGGGACGCCTTCCCACCGCGGGGGATACCCCTACACCGATAAACTCATCTTT. Translated: CALGTPSHRGGYPYTDKLIF.

This clone turned up a few times. This likely came from a read error, as a far larger clone is one base away. The rearrangement uses TRDV1 and TRDJ1; tentative D call: TRDD3 (6 bases). In germline, CDR1 is TSWWSYY, CDR2 QGS. The CDR3 is made up of 16 amino acids. In nucleotides, the CDR3 is TGTGCTCGTGGGCCGTATCGGGCTCCGGGATACGATAAACTCATCTTT. It is translated as CARGPYRAPGYDKLIF.

By proportion, this clone is hyperexpanded (1% or more). This sample includes further DNA sequences coding for the same CDR3. The V gene is TRDV1, the J gene TRDJ1; TRDD3 matches at 10 bases. Germline V gene sequence: CDR1 TSWWSYY, CDR2 QGS. The V gene end was trimmed by 0 bases and the J gene end by 1 base; junction bases not matched to a gene: 23. This CDR3 spans 23 amino acids. The CDR3 here is CALGELPPPWGISGKMGTDKLIF. In nucleotides, the CDR3 is TGTGCTCTTGGGGAACTTCCTCCTCCCTGGGGGATATCGGGTAAAATGGGCACCGATAAACTCATCTTT.

This clone is deemed large. The rearrangement joins TRDV2 to TRDJ1, with 12 bases lining up with TRDD3. The germline CDR1 and CDR2 sequences are GEAIGNYY and EKD. J was trimmed by 0 bases and V by 1 base; bases with no gene match: 8. The CDR3 consists of 18 residues. As DNA, the CDR3 is TGTGCCTGTGACACTAAGCTGGGGGATACGCCATACACCGATAAACTCATCTTT. Translating it yields CACDTKLGDTPYTDKLIF.

This clone is classed as large. Additional DNA sequences in this sample encode the identical CDR3. The rearrangement joins TRDV1 to TRDJ1; TRDD3 aligns across 13 bases. Germline loops: CDR1 TSWWSYY, CDR2 QGS. Germline trimming cut 4 bases from V and 0 bases from J; bases unmatched to any gene: 17. The CDR3 covers 21 residues. The CDR3 sequence: CALGVPGRTGGYGKYTDKLIF. The DNA for the CDR3 is TGTGCTCTTGGGGTCCCTGGCCGTACTGGGGGATACGGCAAGTACACCGATAAACTCATCTTT.

Sample share makes this clone hyperexpanded. V is TRDV1 and J is TRDJ1, with a weak D call TRDD2 (6 bases). The germline V gene encodes CDR1 TSWWSYY and CDR2 QGS. V lost 1 base, J lost 10 bases, and 19 bases lay in between. This CDR3 region has 15 residues. CDR3 in DNA: TGTGCTCTTGGGGAACCCGCCTTCCGCAATAGACGACTCATCTTT. It encodes CALGEPAFRNRRLIF.

This clone is large in the sample. This rearrangement joins TRDV2 to TRDJ2; 11 positions agree with TRDD3. This CDR3 contains 14 residues. From germline, CDR1 is GEAIGNYY and CDR2 EKD. V lost 1 base, J lost 6 bases, and 0 bases stayed unmatched. The CDR3 bases are TGTGCCTGTGACACTGGGGGATACGCAGCACAACTCTTCTTT. Translating it yields CACDTGGYAAQLFF.

This clone has a handful of counts. This is likely an artifact of a read error, given a far larger clone one base away. Other DNA sequences in the sample encode the same CDR3. This chain links TRAV29/DV5 with TRDJ2; TRDD2 or TRDD3 may be the D gene (6 bases each). The CDR3 is 19 amino acids. Germline-derived CDR1 and CDR2 are NSMFDY and ISSIKDK. V was cut by 1 base and J by 5 bases, with 27 bases left in between. This CDR3 is CAASLTPSYVLGRTAQLFF. The CDR3, as DNA: TGTGCAGCAAGCCTTACCCCGTCCTACGTACTGGGTCGTACAGCACAACTCTTCTTT.

This clone has just one count. It is likely a read error: a sequence one base away is far more abundant. The V gene is TRDV1, the J gene TRDJ1; 8 bases map to TRDD3. Germline matching of the DNA provided the J gene here, since TCRdb leaves it blank. Germline-derived CDR1 and CDR2 are TSWWSYY and QGS. V was pared by 5 bases and J by 0 bases, with 20 bases of the junction left unmatched. This CDR3 is built from 20 residues. In nucleotides, the CDR3 is TGTGCTCTTGGGACGCCTTCCCGCCGCGGGGGATATCCCTACACCGATAAACTCATCTTT. The encoded protein is CALGTPSRRGGYPYTDKLIF.

The table lists this clone with a few counts. This likely came from a read error, as a far larger clone is one base away. The same CDR3 can be traced to other DNA sequences in this sample. The chain recombines TRDV3 with TRDJ1; the D gene is possibly TRDD3 (6 bases). The germline V gene encodes CDR1 TVYSNPD and CDR2 GDNSRS (reference sequence). This CDR3 region has 15 residues. DNA for the CDR3: TGTGCATTCCTCCCCTCCCCGGGGGGGAGAGATAAACTCATCTTT. This translates into CAFLPSPGGRDKLIF.

About this clone itself: This likely traces to a read error, being one base from a far larger clone. J is TRDJ2 and V is TRAV29/DV5; 10 bases match TRDD3. The CDR3 runs 19 residues. V lost 7 bases and J lost 0; bases outside the gene matches: 18. The germline CDR1 and CDR2 sequences are NSMFDY and ISSIKDK. As DNA, the CDR3 is TGTGCAACACGTAGGGGGGGGGATACGCCACCCACTTTGACAGCACAACTCTTCTTT. This translates into CATRRGGDTPPTLTAQLFF.

Details on this clone: A far more abundant clone sits one base away, making this likely a read error. The identical CDR3 is also encoded by other nucleotide sequences in the sample. This chain joins TRDV3 and TRDJ1; D gene unclear. Per the germline V gene, CDR1 is TVYSNPD and CDR2 is GDNSRS (reference sequence). The CDR3 spans 16 residues. The DNA of the CDR3 is TGTGCCTTCGCTACGTGTGGGTTAATAACCACCGATAAGCTCATCTTT. This codes for CAFATCGLITTDKLIF.

The V gene remains uncalled, whereas the J gene is TRDJ2. CDR3 length: 10 amino acids. The CDR3 DNA follows: TGTAGTGCTTTGACAGCACAACTCTTCTTT. As protein: CSALTAQLFF.